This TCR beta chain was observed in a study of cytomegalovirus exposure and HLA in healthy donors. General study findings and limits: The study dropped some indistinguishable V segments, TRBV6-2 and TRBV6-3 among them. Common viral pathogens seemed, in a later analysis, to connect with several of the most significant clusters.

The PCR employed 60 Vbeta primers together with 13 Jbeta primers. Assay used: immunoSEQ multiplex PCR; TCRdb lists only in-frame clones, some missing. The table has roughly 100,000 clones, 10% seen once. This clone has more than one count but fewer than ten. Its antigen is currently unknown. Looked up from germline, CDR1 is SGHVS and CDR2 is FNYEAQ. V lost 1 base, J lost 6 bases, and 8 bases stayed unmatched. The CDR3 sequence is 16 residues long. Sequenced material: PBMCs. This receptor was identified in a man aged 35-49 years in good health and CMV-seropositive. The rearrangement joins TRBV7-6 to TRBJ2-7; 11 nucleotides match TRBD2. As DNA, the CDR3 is TGTGCCAGCAGCTTAGTCGCGGGGCTAGCGGGAGGCGAGCAGTACTTC. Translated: CASSLVAGLAGGEQYF.